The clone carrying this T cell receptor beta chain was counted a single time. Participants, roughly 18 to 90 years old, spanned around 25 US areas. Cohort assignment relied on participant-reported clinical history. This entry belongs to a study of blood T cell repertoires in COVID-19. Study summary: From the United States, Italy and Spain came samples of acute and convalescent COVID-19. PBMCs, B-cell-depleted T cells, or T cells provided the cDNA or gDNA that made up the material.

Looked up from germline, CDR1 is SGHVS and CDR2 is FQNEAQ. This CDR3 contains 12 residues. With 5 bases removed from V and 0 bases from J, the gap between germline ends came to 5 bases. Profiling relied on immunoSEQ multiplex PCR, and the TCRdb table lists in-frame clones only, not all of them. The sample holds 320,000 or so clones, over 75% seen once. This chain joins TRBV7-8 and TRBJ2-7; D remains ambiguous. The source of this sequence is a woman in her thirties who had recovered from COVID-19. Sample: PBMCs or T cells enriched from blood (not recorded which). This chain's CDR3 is CASSPSSYEQYF. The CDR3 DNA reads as TGTGCCAGCAGCCCCAGCTCCTACGAGCAGTACTTC.